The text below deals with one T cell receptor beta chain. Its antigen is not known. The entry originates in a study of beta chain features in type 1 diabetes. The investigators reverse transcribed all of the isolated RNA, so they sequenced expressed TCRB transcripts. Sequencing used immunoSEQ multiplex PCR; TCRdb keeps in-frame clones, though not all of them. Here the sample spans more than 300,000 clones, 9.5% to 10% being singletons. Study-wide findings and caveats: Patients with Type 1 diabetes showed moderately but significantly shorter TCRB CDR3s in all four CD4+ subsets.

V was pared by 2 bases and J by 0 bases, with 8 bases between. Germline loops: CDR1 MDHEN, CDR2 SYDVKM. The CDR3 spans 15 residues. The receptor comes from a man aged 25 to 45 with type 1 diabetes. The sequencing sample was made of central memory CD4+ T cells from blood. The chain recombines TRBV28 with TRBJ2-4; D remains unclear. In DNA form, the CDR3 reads TGTGCCAGCAGTTTACCCCCGATAGCCAAAAACATTCAGTACTTC. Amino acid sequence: CASSLPPIAKNIQYF.